This TCR beta chain was observed in a study of CD8+ T cells in alopecia areata. Regarding the study as a whole: Numerous expanded lesional clones remained in scalp and blood during tofacitinib.

Regarding treatment: oral pan-JAK inhibitor, 5-10 mg twice daily. To note about this clone: The antigen is unknown.

The CDR3 is 15 residues long. V was cut by 7 bases and J by 3 bases, with 18 bases left in between. Germline V gene data show CDR1 as SGHVS and CDR2 as FQNEAQ. RNA extraction and reverse transcription yielded cDNA as sequencing template. Produced via immunoSEQ multiplex PCR; TCRdb's table is partial and in-frame only. The repertoire consists of about 100,000 clones, with less than 90% occurring once and the leading ten covering under 25%. The genes are TRBV7-8 and TRBJ1-1, with D tentatively TRBD1 (6 bases). The TCR was taken from a human donor with alopecia areata. This specimen consisted of CD8+ T cells sorted from blood, obtained at week 24, from a patient treated with tofacitinib. Here the CDR3 DNA reads TGTGCCAGCACCCTTAGGGGGAGCGGGGACACTGAAGCTTTCTTT. This encodes CASTLRGSGDTEAFF.